The sequence of this T cell receptor beta chain was determined in a study of blood T cell repertoires in COVID-19 (TCRdb year 2020). Notes on the research overall: Samples covering the acute and convalescent phases of COVID-19 were provided by collaborators in the United States, Italy and Spain. Deeply sampled blood TCRbeta repertoires from subjects exposed to, actively infected with, or recovered from COVID-19 were included in the dataset. Samples were obtained from the ongoing ImmuneRACE study (first 160 participants) and from approximately 1,200 subjects provided by 6 global collaborators. The sample metadata nearly always contained a de-identified subject ID, COVID-19 status, age in years and sex. The repertoires were made available in a free public database intended to serve as a resource for research on the immune response to SARS-CoV-2. The prospective study material was composed of cDNA or gDNA derived from T cells, B-cell-depleted T cells, or PBMCs. Where available, HLA class I and class II types were taken from metadata supplied by the sample provider and were not determined by assay-based typing. Overall results and qualifications from the work: Clinical and demographic metadata were provided uncurated, with the amount varying by source and participant.

TCRbeta CDR3 regions were amplified from genomic DNA by means of the immunoSEQ Assay, a bias-controlled multiplex PCR. The original pipeline was this. The number of nucleated cells in each sample was estimated from the amplification of reference gene primers within the assay. Sequence reads were collapsed and filtered to measure the absolute abundance of every unique TCRbeta CDR3 rearrangement. For each sample, productive Simpson clonality was calculated as the square root of Simpson's diversity index over productive rearrangements. Held by TCRdb, this immuneACCESS table contains in-frame sequences only and omits some clones. Under half of the omission traces to an unresolved V gene where checked; the cause of the rest is unknown. V, J and clone size reflect that table, while D and trimming were determined from the DNA. The sample contains 90,000 to 110,000 clones, 60% to 85% of them found a single time. The ten largest clones represent approximately 4.2% of the sample.

Trimmed from V: 4 bases; trimmed from J: 3 bases; junction bases lacking a gene match: 10. Its CDR3 holds 16 amino acids, cysteine through phenylalanine. CDR3 DNA only is kept here, 48 bases in frame from base 1. Via the germline V gene (reference sequence), CDR1 is LGHDT and CDR2 YNNKEL. Each collaborating institution followed its own protocols to collect whole blood in K2EDTA tubes. Collaborator samples were shipped for TCRbeta analysis as frozen whole blood, isolated PBMCs, or DNA extracted from either sample type. Turning to this clone: No cognate antigen has been identified for it. The record has no base qualities; no much larger clone is one base away.

Sequences were obtained from peripheral blood. The receptor comes from a human donor in a cohort sampled during active or convalescent COVID-19. The sequence is built from TRBV3-1 (or the pseudogene TRBV3-2) and TRBJ2-3; 7 junctional bases match TRBD2. The CDR3 is CASSRRVGGGTDTQYF. The base sequence is TGTGCCAGCAGCCGGAGGGTTGGCGGGGGAACAGATACGCAGTATTTT.